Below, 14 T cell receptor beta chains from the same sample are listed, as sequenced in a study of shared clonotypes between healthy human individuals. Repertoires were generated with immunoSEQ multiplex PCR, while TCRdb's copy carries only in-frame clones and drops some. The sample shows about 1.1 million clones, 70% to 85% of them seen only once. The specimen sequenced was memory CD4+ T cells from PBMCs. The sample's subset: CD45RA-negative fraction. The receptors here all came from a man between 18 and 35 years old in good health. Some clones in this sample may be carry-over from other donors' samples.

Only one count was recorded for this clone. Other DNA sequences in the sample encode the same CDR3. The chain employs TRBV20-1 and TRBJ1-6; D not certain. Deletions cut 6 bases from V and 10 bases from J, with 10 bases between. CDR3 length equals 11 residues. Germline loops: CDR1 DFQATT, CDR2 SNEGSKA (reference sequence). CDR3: CSAPLGSPLHF. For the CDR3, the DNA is TGCAGTGCCCCTCTAGGATCACCCCTCCACTTT.

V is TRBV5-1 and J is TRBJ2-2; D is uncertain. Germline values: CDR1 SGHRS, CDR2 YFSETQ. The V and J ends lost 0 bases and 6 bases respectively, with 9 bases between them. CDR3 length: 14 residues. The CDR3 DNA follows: TGCGCCAGCAGCTTGGCCCCCCAACCCGGGGAGCTGTTTTTT. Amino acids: CASSLAPQPGELFF.

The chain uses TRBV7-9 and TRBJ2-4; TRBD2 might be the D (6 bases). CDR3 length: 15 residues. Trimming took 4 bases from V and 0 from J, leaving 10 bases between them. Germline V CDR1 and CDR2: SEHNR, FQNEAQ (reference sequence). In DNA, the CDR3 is TGTGCCAGCAGCTCTGGGGGACTAGCCAAAAACATTCAGTACTTC. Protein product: CASSSGGLAKNIQYF.

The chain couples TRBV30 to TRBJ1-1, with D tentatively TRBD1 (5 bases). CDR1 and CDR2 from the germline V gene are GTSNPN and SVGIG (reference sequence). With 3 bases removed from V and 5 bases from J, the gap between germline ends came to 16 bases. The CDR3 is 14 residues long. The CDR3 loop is CAWREMGVRTEAFF. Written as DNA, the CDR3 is TGTGCCTGGAGAGAAATGGGGGTGAGAACTGAAGCTTTCTTT.

The CDR3 sequence: CASSLVLAMNTGELFF. Written as DNA, the CDR3 is TGCGCCAGCAGCTTGGTTCTAGCGATGAACACCGGGGAGCTGTTTTTT. The V and J genes are TRBV5-1 and TRBJ2-2, with D maybe TRBD2 (6 bases). The CDR3 contains 16 residues. The germline V gene encodes CDR1 SGHRS and CDR2 YFSETQ. Deletions cut 0 bases from V and 1 base from J, with 10 bases between.

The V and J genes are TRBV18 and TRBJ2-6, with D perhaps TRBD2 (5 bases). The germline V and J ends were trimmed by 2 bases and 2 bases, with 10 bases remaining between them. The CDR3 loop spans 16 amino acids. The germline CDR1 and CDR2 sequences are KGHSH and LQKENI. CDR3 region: CASSPSIGAGANVLTF. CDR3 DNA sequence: TGTGCCAGCTCACCATCTATCGGGGCTGGGGCCAACGTCCTGACTTTC.

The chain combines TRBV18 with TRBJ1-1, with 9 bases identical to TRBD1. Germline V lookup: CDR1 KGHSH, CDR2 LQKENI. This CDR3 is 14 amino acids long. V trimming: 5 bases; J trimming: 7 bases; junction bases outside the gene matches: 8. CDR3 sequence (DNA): TGTGCCAGCTCAGCGCGGACAGGGGTGGGTGAAGCTTTCTTT. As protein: CASSARTGVGEAFF.

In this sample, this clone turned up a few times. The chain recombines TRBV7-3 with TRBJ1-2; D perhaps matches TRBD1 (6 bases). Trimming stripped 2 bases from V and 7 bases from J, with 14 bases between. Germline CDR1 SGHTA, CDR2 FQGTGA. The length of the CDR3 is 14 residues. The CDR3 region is CASSLDGRGGGYTF. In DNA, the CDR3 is TGTGCCAGCAGCTTAGATGGCAGGGGCGGTGGCTACACCTTC.

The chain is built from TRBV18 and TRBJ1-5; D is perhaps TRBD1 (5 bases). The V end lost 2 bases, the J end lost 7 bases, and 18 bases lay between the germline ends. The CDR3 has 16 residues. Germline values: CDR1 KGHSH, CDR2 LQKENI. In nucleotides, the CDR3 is TGTGCCAGCTCACCATTCGACCCGAAGGCAGGGCAGCCCCAGCATTTT. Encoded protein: CASSPFDPKAGQPQHF.

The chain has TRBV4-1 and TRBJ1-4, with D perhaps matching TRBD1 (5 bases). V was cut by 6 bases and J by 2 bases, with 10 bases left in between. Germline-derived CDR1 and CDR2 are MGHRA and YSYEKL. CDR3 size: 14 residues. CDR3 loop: CASSQGSTNEKLFF. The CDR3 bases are TGCGCCAGCAGTCAGGGCTCGACTAATGAAAAACTGTTTTTT.

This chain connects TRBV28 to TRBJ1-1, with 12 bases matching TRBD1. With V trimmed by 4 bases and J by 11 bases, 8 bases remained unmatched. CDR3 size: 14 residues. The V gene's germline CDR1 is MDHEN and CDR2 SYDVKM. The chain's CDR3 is CASSWGQGARRAFF. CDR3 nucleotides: TGTGCCAGCAGTTGGGGACAGGGGGCGAGGAGGGCTTTCTTT.

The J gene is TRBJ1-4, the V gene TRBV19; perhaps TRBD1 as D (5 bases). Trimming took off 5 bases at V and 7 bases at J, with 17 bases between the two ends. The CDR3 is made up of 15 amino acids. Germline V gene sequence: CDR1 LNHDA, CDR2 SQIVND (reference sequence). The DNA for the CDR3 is TGTGCCAGTAGTGAATACTCGGGGGATTCTGAAAAACTGTTTTTT. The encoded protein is CASSEYSGDSEKLFF.

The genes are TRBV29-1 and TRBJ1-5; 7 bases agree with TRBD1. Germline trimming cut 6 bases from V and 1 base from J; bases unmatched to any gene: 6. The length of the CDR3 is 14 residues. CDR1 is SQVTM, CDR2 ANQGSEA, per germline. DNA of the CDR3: TGCAGCGTAGCGACAGGGACAAGCAATCAGCCCCAGCATTTT. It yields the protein CSVATGTSNQPQHF.

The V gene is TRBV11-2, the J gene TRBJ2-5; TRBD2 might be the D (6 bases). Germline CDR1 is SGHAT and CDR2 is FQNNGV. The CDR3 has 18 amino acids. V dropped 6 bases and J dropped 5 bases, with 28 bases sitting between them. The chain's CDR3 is CASRSPRGQQRRGETQYF. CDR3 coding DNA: TGTGCCAGCAGGTCACCTAGGGGCCAGCAACGTCGGGGGGAGACCCAGTACTTC.